The 4 T cell receptor beta chains listed next were all sequenced from one sample in a study of shared clonotypes between healthy human individuals. Only CD45RO-negative cells positively selected for CCR7 counted as naive CD8 cells, so terminally differentiated effector memory CD45RA+ cells were excluded. Data came from immunoSEQ multiplex PCR; TCRdb stores just in-frame clones and leaves some out. The sample has around 2,000,000 clones; about 95% are singletons. Sequencing input: naive CD8+ T cells sorted from blood. These receptors were collected from a man aged 18 to 29 in good health.

This clone appeared once. Other DNA sequences in the same sample also yield this CDR3. This chain joins TRBV9 and TRBJ2-7, with D possibly called TRBD1 or TRBD2 (6 bases each). The CDR3 is made up of 14 amino acids. Germline CDR1 SGDLS, CDR2 YYNGEE. V lost 2 bases and J lost 3, with 12 bases in between. The CDR3 DNA is TGTGCCAGCAGCGTTGGCGGAGGGGGCTACGAGCAGTACTTC. Its protein product is CASSVGGGGYEQYF.

The CDR3 here is CASSPFSGADTQYF. The DNA for the CDR3 is TGTGCCAGCAGTCCTTTTAGCGGGGCAGATACGCAGTATTTT. The rearrangement joins TRBV28 to TRBJ2-3; 8 bases map to TRBD2. The germline CDR1 and CDR2 sequences are MDHEN and SYDVKM. Trimming at V came to 5 bases and at J to 4 bases, leaving 5 bases not matched to a gene. The CDR3 is made up of 14 amino acids.

This chain links TRBV4-1 with TRBJ2-7, with D unclear. Germline CDR1 MGHRA, CDR2 YSYEKL. The CDR3 contains 13 residues. Trimming removed 5 bases from V and 4 bases from J, with 12 bases in between. The CDR3 coding sequence is TGCGCCAGCAGCTTGAGTATAGATTACGAGCAGTACTTC. It is translated as CASSLSIDYEQYF.

V is TRBV7-6 and J is TRBJ2-5, with 8 bases identical to TRBD2. V gave up 5 bases and J gave up 7 bases; unmatched junction bases: 15. Germline lookup yields CDR1 SGHVS and CDR2 FNYEAQ. The CDR3 sequence is 16 residues long. In DNA, the CDR3 is TGTGCCAGCAGCCAGACTAGCGCGCCTATCCCAGGGACCCAGTACTTC. It encodes CASSQTSAPIPGTQYF.